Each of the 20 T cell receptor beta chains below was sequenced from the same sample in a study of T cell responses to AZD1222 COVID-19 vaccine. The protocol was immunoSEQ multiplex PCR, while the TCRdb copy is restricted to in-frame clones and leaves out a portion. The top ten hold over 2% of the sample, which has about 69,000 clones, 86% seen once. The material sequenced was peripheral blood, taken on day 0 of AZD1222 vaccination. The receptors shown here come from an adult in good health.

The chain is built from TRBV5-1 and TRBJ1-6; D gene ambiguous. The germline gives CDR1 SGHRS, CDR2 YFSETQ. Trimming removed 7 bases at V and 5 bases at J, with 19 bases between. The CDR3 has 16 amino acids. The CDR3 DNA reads TGCGCCAGCTGTTCCGGCGGGTCCGCAAATAATTCACCCCTCCACTTT. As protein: CASCSGGSANNSPLHF.

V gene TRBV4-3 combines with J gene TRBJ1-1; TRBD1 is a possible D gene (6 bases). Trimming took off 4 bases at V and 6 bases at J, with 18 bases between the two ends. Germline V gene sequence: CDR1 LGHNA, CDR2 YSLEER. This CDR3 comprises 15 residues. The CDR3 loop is CASSPSGTSGAEAFF. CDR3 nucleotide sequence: TGCGCCAGCAGCCCGTCCGGGACCTCAGGGGCTGAAGCTTTCTTT.

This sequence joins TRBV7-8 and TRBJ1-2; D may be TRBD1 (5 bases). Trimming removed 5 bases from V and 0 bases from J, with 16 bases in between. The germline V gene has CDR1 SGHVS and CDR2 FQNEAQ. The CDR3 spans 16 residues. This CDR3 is CASSPDGTLTNYGYTF. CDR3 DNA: TGTGCCAGCAGCCCGGACGGGACCCTCACTAACTATGGCTACACCTTC.

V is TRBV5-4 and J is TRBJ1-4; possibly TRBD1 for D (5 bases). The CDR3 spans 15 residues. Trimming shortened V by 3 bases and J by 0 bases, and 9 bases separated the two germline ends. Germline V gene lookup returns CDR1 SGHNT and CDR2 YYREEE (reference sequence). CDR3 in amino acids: CASSWGGATNEKLFF. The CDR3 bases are TGTGCCAGCAGCTGGGGGGGTGCAACTAATGAAAAACTGTTTTTT.

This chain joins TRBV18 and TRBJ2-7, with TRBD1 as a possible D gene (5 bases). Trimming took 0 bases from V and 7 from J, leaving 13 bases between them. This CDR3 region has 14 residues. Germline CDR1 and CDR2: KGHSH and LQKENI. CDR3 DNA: TGTGCCAGCTCACCACCGGACACCTTTGGGGAGCAGTACTTC. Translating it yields CASSPPDTFGEQYF.

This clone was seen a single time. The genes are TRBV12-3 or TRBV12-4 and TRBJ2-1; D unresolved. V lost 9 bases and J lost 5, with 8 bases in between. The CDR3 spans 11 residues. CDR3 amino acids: CASQDDNEQFF. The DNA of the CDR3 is TGTGCCAGTCAGGACGACAATGAGCAGTTCTTC.

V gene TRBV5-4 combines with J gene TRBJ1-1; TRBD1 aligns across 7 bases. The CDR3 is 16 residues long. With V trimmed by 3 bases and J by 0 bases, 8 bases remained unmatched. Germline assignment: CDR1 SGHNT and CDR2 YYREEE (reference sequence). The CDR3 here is CASSSGQTRMNTEAFF. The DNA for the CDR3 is TGTGCCAGCAGCTCGGGACAGACACGAATGAACACTGAAGCTTTCTTT.

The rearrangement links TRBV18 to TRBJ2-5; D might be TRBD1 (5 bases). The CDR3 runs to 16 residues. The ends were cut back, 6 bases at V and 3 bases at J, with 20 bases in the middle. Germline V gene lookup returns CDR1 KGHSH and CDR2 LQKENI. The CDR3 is CASSTYAEQGKETQYF. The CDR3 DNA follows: TGTGCCAGCTCCACGTACGCGGAGCAGGGTAAAGAGACCCAGTACTTC.

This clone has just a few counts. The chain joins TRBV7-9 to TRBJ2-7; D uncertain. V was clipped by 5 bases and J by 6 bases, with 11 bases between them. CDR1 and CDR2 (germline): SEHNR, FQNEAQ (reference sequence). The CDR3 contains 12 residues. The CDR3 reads CASSRTGLEQYF. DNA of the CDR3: TGTGCCAGCAGCCGGACCGGGCTCGAGCAGTACTTC.

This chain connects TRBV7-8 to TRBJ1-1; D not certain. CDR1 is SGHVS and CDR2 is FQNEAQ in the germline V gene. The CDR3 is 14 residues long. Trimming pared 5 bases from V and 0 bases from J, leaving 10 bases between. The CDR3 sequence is CASSPQAMNTEAFF. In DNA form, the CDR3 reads TGTGCCAGCAGCCCGCAGGCGATGAACACTGAAGCTTTCTTT.

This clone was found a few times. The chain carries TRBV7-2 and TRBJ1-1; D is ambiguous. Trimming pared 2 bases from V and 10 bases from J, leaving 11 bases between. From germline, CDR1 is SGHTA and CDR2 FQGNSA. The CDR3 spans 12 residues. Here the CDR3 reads CASSLPRLGAFF. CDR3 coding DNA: TGTGCCAGCAGCTTACCACGTCTCGGAGCTTTCTTT.

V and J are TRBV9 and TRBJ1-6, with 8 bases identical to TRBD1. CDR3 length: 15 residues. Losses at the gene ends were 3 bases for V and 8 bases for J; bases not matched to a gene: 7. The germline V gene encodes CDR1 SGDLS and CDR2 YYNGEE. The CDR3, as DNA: TGTGCCAGCAGCGGCAGTGGGACAGGTGATTCACCCCTCCACTTT. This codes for CASSGSGTGDSPLHF.

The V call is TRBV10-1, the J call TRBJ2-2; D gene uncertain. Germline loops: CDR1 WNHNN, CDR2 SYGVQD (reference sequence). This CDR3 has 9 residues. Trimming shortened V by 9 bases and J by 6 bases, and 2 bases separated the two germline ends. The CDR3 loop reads CASPGELFF. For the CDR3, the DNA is TGCGCCAGTCCCGGGGAGCTGTTTTTT.

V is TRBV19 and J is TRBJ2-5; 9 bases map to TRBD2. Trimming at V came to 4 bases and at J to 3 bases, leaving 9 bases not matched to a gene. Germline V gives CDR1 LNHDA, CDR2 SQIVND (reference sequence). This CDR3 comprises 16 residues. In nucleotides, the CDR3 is TGTGCCAGTAGTAAACTGACTAGCGGAGTGGAAGAGACCCAGTACTTC. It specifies CASSKLTSGVEETQYF.

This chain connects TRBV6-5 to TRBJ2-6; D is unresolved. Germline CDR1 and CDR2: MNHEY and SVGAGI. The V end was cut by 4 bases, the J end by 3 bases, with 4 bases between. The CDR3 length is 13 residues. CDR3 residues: CASSWGGANVLTF. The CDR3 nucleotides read TGTGCCAGCAGTTGGGGTGGGGCCAACGTCCTGACTTTC.

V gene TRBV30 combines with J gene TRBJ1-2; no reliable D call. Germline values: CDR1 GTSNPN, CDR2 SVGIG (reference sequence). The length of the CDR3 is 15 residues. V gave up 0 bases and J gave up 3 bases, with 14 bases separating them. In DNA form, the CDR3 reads TGTGCCTGGAGTGTAGGCCGTACCCGGGACTATGGCTACACCTTC. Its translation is CAWSVGRTRDYGYTF.

For the CDR3, the DNA is TGTGCCAGCAGGCGGGGGGAGGGGTACACTGAAGCTTTCTTT. It translates to CASRRGEGYTEAFF. This chain connects TRBV28 to TRBJ1-1, with D perhaps TRBD1 (5 bases). This CDR3 comprises 14 residues. Germline V gene data show CDR1 as MDHEN and CDR2 as SYDVKM. V lost 6 bases to trimming and J lost 3 bases, with 14 bases between them.

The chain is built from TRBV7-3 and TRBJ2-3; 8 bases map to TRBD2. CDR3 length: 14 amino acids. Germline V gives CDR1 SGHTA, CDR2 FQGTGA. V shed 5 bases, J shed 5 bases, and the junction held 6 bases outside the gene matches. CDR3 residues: CASSLGLAGDTQYF. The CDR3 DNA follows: TGTGCCAGCAGCCTGGGCCTAGCGGGAGATACGCAGTATTTT.

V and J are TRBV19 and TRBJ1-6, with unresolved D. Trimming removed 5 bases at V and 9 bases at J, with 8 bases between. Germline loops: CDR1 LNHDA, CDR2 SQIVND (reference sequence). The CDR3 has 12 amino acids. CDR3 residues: CASSDLGSPLHF. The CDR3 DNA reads TGTGCCAGTAGTGATCTGGGTTCACCCCTCCACTTT.

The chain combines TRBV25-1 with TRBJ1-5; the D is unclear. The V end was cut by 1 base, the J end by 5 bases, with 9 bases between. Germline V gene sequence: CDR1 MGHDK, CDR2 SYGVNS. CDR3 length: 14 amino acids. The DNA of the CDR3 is TGTGCCAGCAGTGAATTTGGTGGCGATCAGCCCCAGCATTTT. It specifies CASSEFGGDQPQHF.